Listed here is a single T cell receptor (beta chain). The data are from a study of blood T cell repertoires in COVID-19. In the original workflow: Estimates of nucleated cell counts were drawn from the amplification of reference gene primers. TCRdb's copy holds only in-frame clones and misses some; the assay was immunoSEQ multiplex PCR. V, J and clone size reflect that table, while D and trimming were determined from the DNA. The table shows under 300,000 clones, with roughly 80% occurring only once. The CDR3 has 15 residues. Germline values: CDR1 SGHAT, CDR2 FQNNGV. Trimming removed 5 bases at V and 1 base at J, with 11 bases between.

V usage is TRBV11-2 and J usage is TRBJ2-2; perhaps TRBD2 as D (5 bases). The sequenced sample consisted of PBMCs or T cells enriched from blood (not recorded which). This clonotype originated in a man between 45 and 60 years old who had recovered from COVID-19. CDR3 DNA sequence: TGTGCCAGCAGCCCCTCCGGGATGAACACCGGGGAGCTGTTTTTT. Translation: CASSPSGMNTGELFF.